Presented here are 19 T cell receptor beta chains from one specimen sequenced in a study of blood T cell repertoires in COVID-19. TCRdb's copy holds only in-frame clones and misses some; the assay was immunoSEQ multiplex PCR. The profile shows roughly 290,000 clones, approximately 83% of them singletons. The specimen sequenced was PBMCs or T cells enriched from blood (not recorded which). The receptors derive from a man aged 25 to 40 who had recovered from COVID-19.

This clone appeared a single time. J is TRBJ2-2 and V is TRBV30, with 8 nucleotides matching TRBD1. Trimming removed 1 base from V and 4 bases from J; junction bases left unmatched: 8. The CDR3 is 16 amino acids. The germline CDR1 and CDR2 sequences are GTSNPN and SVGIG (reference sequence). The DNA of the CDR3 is TGTGCCTGGAGTGGGGACAGGAAAATCGGCACCGGGGAGCTGTTTTTT. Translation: CAWSGDRKIGTGELFF.

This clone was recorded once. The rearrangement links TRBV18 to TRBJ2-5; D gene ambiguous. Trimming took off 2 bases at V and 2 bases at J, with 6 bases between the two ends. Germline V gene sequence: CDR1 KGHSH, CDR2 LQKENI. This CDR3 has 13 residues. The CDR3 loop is CASSPGRQETQYF. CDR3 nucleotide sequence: TGTGCCAGCTCACCAGGCAGGCAAGAGACCCAGTACTTC.

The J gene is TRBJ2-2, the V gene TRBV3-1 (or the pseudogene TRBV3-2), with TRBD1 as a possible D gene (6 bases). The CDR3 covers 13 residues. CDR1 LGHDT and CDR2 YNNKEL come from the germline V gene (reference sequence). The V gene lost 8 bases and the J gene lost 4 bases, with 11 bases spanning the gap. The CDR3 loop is CASVTGPTGELFF. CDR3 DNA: TGTGCCAGCGTTACAGGGCCCACCGGGGAGCTGTTTTTT.

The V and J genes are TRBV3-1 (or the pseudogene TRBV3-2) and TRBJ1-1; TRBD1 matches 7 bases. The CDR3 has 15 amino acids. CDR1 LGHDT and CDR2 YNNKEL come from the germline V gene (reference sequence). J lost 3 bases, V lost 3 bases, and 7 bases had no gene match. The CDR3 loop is CASSHISGGDTEAFF. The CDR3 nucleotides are TGTGCCAGCAGCCATATTTCAGGGGGTGACACTGAAGCTTTCTTT.

The CDR3 DNA is TGCAGTGCTAGTTTGGCTAGCGGGGGTTCCGGGGGAATCCATGAGCAGTTCTTC. Translated: CSASLASGGSGGIHEQFF. The chain is built from TRBV20-1 and TRBJ2-1; 10 nucleotides line up with TRBD2. CDR1 and CDR2 from the germline V gene are DFQATT and SNEGSKA (reference sequence). The junction had 19 bases not matched to a gene; V was cut back by 3 bases and J by 8 bases. There are 18 residues in the CDR3.

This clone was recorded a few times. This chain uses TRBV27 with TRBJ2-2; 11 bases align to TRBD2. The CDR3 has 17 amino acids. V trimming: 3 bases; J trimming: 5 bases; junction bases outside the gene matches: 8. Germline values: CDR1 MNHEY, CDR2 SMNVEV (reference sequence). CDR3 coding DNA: TGTGCCAGCAGTTTCCTACTAGCGGGGGACCTTACCGGGGAGCTGTTTTTT. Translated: CASSFLLAGDLTGELFF.

The CDR3 nucleotides read TGTGCCAGCAGTTTATCCGGCAGGGCACGGACTGAAGCTTTCTTT. Protein product: CASSLSGRARTEAFF. The chain combines TRBV28 with TRBJ1-1; TRBD1 might be the D (5 bases). The CDR3 is made up of 15 amino acids. Per the germline V gene, CDR1 is MDHEN and CDR2 is SYDVKM. Trimming left V 1 base short and J 5 bases short, with 14 bases between.

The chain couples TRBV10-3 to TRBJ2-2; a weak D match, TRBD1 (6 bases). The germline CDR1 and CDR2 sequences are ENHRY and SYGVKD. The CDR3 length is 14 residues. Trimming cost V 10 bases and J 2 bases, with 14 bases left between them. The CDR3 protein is CATEDSLNTGELFF. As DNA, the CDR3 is TGTGCCACGGAGGACAGCTTAAACACCGGGGAGCTGTTTTTT.

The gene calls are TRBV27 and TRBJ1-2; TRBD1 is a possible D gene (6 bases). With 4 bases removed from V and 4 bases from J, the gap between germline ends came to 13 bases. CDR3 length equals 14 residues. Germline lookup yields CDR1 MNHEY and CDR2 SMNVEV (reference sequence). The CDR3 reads CASSSMTGLYGYTF. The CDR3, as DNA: TGTGCCAGCAGTTCGATGACAGGCCTCTATGGCTACACCTTC.

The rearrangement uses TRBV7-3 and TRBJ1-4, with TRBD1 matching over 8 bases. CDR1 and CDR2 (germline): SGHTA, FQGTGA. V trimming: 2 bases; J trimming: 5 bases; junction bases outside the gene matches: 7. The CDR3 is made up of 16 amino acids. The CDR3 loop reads CASSLGQGALNEKLFF. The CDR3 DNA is TGTGCCAGCAGCTTAGGCCAGGGGGCGTTGAATGAAAAACTGTTTTTT.

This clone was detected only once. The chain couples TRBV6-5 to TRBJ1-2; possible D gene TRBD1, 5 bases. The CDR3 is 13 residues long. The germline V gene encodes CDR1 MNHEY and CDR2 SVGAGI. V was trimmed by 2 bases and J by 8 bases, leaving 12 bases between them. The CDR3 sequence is CASSYVGGGGYTF. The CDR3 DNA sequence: TGTGCCAGCAGTTACGTCGGGGGGGGAGGCTACACCTTC.

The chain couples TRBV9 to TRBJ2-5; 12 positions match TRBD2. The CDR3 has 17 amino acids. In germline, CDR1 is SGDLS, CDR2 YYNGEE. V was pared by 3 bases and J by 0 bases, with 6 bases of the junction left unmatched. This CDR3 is CASSEGLAGLYQETQYF. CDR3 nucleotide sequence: TGTGCCAGCAGCGAAGGACTAGCGGGGCTGTACCAAGAGACCCAGTACTTC.

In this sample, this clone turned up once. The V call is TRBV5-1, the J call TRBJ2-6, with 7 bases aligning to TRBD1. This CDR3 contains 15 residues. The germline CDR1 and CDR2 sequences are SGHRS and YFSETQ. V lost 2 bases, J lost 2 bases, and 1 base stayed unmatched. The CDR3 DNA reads TGCGCCAGCAGCTTCGGACAGGCTGGGGCCAACGTCCTGACTTTC. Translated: CASSFGQAGANVLTF.

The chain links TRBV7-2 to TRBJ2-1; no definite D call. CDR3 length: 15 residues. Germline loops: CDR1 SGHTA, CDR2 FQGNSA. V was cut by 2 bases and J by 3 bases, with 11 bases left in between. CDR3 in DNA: TGTGCCAGCAGCTTACAAGTCTTAGTCTACAATGAGCAGTTCTTC. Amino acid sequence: CASSLQVLVYNEQFF.

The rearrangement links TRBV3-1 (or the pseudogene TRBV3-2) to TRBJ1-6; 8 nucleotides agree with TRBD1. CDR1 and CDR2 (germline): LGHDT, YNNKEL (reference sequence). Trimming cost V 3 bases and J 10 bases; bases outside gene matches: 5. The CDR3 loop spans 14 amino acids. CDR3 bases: TGTGCCAGCAGCCAGTTGACAGGGGTATCACCCCTCCACTTT. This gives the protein CASSQLTGVSPLHF.

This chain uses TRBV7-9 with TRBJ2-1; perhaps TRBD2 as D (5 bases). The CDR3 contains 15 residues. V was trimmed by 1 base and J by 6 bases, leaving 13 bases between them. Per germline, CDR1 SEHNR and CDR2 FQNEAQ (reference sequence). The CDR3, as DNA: TGTGCCAGCAGCTTAGGAGTGAACGAGGGCAATGAGCAGTTCTTC. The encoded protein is CASSLGVNEGNEQFF. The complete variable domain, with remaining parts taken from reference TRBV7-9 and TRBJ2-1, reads DTGVSQNPRHKITKRGQNVTFRCDPISEHNRLYWYRQTLGQGPEFLTYFQNEAQLEKSRLLSDRFSAERPKGSFSTLEIQRTEQGDSAMYLCASSLGVNEGNEQFFGPGTRLTVL.

CDR3 coding DNA: TGTGCCAGCAGCTGGACAGGGAAGCCTAATGAAAAACTGTTTTTT. Translated, it gives CASSWTGKPNEKLFF. V gene TRBV7-9 combines with J gene TRBJ1-4; TRBD1 agrees at 8 bases. The CDR3 consists of 15 residues. The germline V gene encodes CDR1 SEHNR and CDR2 FQNEAQ (reference sequence). Unmatched junction bases numbered 4, after V lost 4 bases and J lost 3 bases.

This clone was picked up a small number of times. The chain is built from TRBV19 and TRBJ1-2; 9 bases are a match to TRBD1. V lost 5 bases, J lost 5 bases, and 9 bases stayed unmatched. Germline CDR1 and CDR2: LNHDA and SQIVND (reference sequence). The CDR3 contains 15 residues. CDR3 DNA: TGTGCCAGTAGTCCGGGGACAGGGACCGGATATGGCTACACCTTC. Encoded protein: CASSPGTGTGYGYTF. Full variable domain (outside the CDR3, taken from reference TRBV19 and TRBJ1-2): DGGITQSPKYLFRKEGQNVTLSCEQNLNHDAMYWYRQDPGQGLRLIYYSQIVNDFQKGDIAEGYSVSREKKESFPLTVTSAQKNPTAFYLCASSPGTGTGYGYTFGSGTRLTVV.

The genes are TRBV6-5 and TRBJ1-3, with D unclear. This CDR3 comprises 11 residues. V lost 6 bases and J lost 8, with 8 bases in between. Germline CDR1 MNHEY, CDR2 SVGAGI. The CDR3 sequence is CASRRDYTIYF. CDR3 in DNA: TGTGCCAGCAGGAGGGATTACACCATATATTTT.